The clone carrying this TCR beta chain was seen a handful of times. TCRbeta library preparation incorporated unique molecular identifiers. MiXCR, run by TCRdb on the PCR reads, gives a single entry per CDR3 protein. Here the sample spans about 72,000 distinct CDR3 sequences, about 7% being singletons. In germline, CDR1 is SGHVS, CDR2 FNYEAQ. V lost 0 bases and J lost 0, with 15 bases in between. The CDR3 sequence is 17 residues long. This sample was taken from a study of T-cell reconstitution after alpha-beta-depleted transplantation in children. The specimen was PBMCs from the stem cell graft donor, collected from the stem cell graft. The rearrangement links TRBV7-6 to TRBJ2-7; D may match TRBD1 or TRBD2 (5 bases each). This clonotype was sampled from a human donor who donated a stem cell graft to a child with acute lymphoblastic leukemia. The CDR3: CASSLASSGTVSYEQYF. In DNA form, the CDR3 reads TGTGCCAGCAGCTTAGCCTCTTCCGGGACGGTCTCCTACGAGCAGTACTTC.